This T cell receptor beta chain was retrieved from a study of T cell repertoires in cytomegalovirus infection. Turning to the study itself: As its CMV epitopes, the study selected recently identified HLA-C-restricted and well-studied HLA-B-restricted targets.

There are a few counts of this clonotype. Its antigen is as yet unknown. The CDR3 contains 16 residues. Germline lookup yields CDR1 SGHTA and CDR2 FQGNSA. The V gene end was trimmed by 6 bases and the J gene end by 0 bases; junction bases not matched to a gene: 5. TCRdb reanalysed the reads using MiXCR and keeps one entry per CDR3 protein. This table has approximately 120,000 distinct CDR3 sequences, more than 25% appearing once. Specimen: CD8+ T cells from cultured PBMCs, collected from culture after CMV antigen stimulation. The V call is TRBV7-2, the J call TRBJ2-1; 10 nucleotides line up with TRBD2. The clonotype originates from a human donor in good health (CMV status not recorded). Some clones in this sample may be carry-over from other donors' samples. The CDR3 protein is CASSSLAGASYNEQFF. The CDR3 bases are TGTGCCAGCAGTTCCCTAGCGGGGGCCTCCTACAATGAGCAGTTCTTC.